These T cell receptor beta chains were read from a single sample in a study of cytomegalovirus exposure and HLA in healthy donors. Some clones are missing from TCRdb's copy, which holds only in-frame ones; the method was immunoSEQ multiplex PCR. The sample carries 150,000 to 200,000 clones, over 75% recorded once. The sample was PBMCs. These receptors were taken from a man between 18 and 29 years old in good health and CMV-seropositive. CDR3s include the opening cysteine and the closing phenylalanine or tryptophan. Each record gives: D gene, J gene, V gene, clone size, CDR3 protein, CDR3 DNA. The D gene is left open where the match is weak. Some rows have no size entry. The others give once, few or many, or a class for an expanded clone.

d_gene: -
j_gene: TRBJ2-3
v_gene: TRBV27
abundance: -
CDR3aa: CASSLSGVDLGDTQYF
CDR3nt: TGTGCCAGCAGTTTATCAGGGGTTGACTTAGGAGATACGCAGTATTTT

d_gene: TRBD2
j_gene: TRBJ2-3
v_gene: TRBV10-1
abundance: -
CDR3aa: CASPIAGVTDTQYF
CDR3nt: TGCGCCAGCCCCATAGCGGGGGTCACAGATACGCAGTATTTT

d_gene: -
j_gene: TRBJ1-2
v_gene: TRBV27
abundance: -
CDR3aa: CASSSVAGYGYTF
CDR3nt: TGTGCCAGCTCCTCCGTGGCAGGGTACGGCTACACCTTC

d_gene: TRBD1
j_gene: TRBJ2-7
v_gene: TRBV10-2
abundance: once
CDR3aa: CASSRTGEHEQYF
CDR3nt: TGCGCCAGCAGTAGGACAGGGGAACACGAGCAGTACTTC

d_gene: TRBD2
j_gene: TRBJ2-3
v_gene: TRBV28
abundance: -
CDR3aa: CASSSSGGTTDTQYF
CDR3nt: TGTGCCAGCAGTTCTAGCGGGGGGACCACAGATACGCAGTATTTT

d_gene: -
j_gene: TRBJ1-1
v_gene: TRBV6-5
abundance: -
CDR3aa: CASRTTTGRFEAFF
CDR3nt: TGTGCCAGTAGGACGACCACAGGGCGATTTGAAGCTTTCTTT

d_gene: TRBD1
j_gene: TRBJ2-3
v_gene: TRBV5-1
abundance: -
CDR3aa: CASIGTADQVTDTQYF
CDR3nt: TGCGCCAGCATCGGGACAGCAGACCAGGTCACAGATACGCAGTATTTT

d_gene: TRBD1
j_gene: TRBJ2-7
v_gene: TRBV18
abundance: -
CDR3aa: CASSPKQGAGEQYF
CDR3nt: TGTGCCAGCTCACCAAAACAGGGGGCTGGAGAGCAGTACTTC

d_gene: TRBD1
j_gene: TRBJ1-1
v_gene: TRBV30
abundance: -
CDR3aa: CAYRQGMANTEAFF
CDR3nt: TGTGCCTACCGACAGGGGATGGCGAACACTGAAGCTTTCTTT

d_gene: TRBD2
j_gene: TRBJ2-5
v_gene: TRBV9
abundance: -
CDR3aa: CASSVAVTSTQETQYF
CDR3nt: TGTGCCAGCAGCGTAGCGGTGACTAGCACCCAAGAGACCCAGTACTTC

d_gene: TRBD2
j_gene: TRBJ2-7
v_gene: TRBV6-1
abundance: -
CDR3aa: CASSSGAYEQYF
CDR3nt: TGTGCCAGCAGTAGCGGGGCCTACGAGCAGTACTTC

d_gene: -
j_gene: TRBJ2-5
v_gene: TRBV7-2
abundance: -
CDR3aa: CASSFRGRQTQYF
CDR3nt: TGTGCCAGCAGCTTTCGGGGTCGGCAGACCCAGTACTTC

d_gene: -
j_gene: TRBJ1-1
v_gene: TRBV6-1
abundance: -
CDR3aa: CASTKVQRGEAFF
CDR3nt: TGTGCCAGCACCAAAGTACAGCGGGGTGAAGCTTTCTTT

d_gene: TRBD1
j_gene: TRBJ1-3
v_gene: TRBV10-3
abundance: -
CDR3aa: CAIMGTGVYGNTIYF
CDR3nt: TGTGCCATCATGGGTACAGGGGTCTACGGAAACACCATATATTTT

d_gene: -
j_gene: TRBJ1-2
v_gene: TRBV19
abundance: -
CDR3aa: CASKGGSTNYGYTF
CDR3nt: TGTGCCAGTAAAGGAGGCAGCACTAACTATGGCTACACCTTC

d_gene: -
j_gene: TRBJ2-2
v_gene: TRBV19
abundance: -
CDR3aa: CASSIAGAGELFF
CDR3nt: TGTGCCAGTAGTATAGCCGGGGCCGGGGAGCTGTTTTTT

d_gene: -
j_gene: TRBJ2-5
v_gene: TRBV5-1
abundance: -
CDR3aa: CASSPDIQETQYF
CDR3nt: TGCGCCAGCAGCCCAGACATTCAAGAGACCCAGTACTTC

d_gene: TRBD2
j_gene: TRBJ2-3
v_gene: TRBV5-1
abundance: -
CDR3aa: CASSARLAGGADTQYF
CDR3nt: TGCGCCAGCAGCGCCCGACTAGCGGGGGGGGCAGATACGCAGTATTTT

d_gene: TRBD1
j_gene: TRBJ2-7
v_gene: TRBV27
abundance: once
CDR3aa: CASSDRGDEQYF
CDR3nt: TGTGCCAGCTCAGACAGGGGTGACGAGCAGTACTTC

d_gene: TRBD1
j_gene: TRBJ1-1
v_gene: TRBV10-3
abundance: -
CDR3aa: CAISTIGTGGGGTEAFF
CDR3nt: TGTGCCATCAGCACAATCGGGACAGGGGGAGGAGGCACTGAAGCTTTCTTT

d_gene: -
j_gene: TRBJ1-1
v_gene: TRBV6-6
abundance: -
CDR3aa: CASSHGTSLTEAFF
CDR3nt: TGTGCCAGCAGTCACGGGACTTCACTTACTGAAGCTTTCTTT

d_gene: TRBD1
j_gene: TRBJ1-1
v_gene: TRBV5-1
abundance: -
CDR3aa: CASSGGQHTEAFF
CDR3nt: TGCGCCAGCAGCGGGGGACAGCACACTGAAGCTTTCTTT

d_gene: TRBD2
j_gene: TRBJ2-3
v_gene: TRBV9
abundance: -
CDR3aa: CASSVGPGGMIDTQYF
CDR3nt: TGTGCCAGCAGCGTAGGTCCGGGGGGGATGATAGATACGCAGTATTTT

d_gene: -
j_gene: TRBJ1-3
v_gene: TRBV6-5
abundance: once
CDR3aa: CASSYSNMGSGNTIYF
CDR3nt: TGTGCCAGCAGTTACTCGAATATGGGCTCCGGAAACACCATATATTTT

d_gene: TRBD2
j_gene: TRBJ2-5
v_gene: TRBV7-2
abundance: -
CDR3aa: CASSLKLAGAIGTQYF
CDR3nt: TGTGCCAGCAGCTTAAAACTAGCGGGGGCCATCGGGACCCAGTACTTC

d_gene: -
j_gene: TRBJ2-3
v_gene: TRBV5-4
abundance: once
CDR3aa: CASSLSGGALRSDTQYF
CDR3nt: TGTGCCAGCAGCTTGTCGGGGGGCGCCTTAAGATCAGATACGCAGTATTTT

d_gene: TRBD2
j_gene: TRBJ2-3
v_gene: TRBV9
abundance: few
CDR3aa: CASSVASGGVMDTQYF
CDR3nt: TGTGCCAGCAGCGTAGCTAGCGGGGGGGTTATGGATACGCAGTATTTT

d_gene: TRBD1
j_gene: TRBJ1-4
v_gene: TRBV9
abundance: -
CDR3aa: CASSARQGALNEKLFF
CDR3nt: TGTGCCAGCAGCGCCCGGCAGGGGGCTCTTAATGAAAAACTGTTTTTT

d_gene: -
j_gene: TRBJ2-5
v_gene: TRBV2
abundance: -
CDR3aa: CASIGDALQTQYF
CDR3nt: TGTGCCAGCATAGGGGATGCCTTGCAGACCCAGTACTTC

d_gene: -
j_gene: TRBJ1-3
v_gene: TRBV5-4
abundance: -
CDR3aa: CASSLGPDSGNTIYF
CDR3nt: TGTGCCAGCAGCTTGGGGCCAGACTCTGGAAACACCATATATTTT

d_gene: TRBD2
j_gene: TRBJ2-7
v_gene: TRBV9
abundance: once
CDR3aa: CASSAGLAGLGYEQYF
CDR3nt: TGTGCCAGCAGCGCCGGACTAGCGGGGCTGGGTTACGAGCAGTACTTC

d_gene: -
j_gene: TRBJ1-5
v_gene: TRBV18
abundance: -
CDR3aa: CASSPQILNVEQGHYQPQHF
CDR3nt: TGTGCCAGCTCACCTCAGATTCTGAACGTGGAGCAGGGCCATTATCAGCCCCAGCATTTT

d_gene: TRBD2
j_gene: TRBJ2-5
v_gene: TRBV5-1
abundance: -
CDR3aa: CASSLAGSGGQETQYF
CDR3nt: TGCGCCAGCAGCTTGGCGGGTAGCGGGGGCCAAGAGACCCAGTACTTC

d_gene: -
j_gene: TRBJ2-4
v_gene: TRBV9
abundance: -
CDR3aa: CASSPTGLAKNIQYF
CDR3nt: TGTGCCAGCAGCCCGACAGGTCTAGCCAAAAACATTCAGTACTTC

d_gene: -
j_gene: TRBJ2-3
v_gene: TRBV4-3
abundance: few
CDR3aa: CASSQGDTRPGTDTQYF
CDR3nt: TGCGCCAGCAGCCAGGGCGATACACGGCCGGGCACAGATACGCAGTATTTT

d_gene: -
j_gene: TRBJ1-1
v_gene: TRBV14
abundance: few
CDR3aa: CASGRGSTEAFF
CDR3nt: TGTGCCAGCGGTAGGGGGTCCACTGAAGCTTTCTTT

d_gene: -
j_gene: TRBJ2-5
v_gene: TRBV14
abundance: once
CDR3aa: CASSQDWANQETQYF
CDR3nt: TGTGCCAGCAGCCAAGATTGGGCTAACCAAGAGACCCAGTACTTC

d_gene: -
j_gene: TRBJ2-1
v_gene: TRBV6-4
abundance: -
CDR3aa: CASSGNSYNEQFF
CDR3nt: TGTGCCAGCAGTGGTAACTCCTACAATGAGCAGTTCTTC

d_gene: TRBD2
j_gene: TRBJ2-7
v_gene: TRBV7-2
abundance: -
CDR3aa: CASSPTGLAGGQYF
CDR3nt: TGTGCCAGCAGCCCTACAGGACTAGCGGGGGGACAGTACTTC

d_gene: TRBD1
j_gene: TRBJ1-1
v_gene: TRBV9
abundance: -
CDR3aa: CASSVGQGSTEAFF
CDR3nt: TGTGCCAGCAGCGTGGGACAGGGTTCCACTGAAGCTTTCTTT

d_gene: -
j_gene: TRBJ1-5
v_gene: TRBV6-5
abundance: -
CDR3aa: CASSRRGLSQPQHF
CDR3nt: TGTGCCAGCAGCCGCCGGGGTTTAAGTCAGCCCCAGCATTTT

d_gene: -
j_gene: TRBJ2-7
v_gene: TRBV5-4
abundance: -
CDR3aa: CASSFRGYEQYF
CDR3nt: TGTGCCAGCAGCTTCCGCGGGTACGAGCAGTACTTC

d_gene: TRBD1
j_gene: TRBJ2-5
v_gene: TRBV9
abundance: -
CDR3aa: CASSAPGAGGETQYF
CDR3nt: TGTGCCAGCAGCGCCCCCGGGGCAGGGGGAGAGACCCAGTACTTC

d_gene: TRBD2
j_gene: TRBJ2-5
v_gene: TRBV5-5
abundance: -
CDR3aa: CASSRTSGGYQETQYF
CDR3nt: TGTGCCAGCAGCCGGACTAGCGGGGGGTACCAAGAGACCCAGTACTTC

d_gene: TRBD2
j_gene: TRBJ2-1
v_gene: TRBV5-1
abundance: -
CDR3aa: CASSVGLADYNEQFF
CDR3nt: TGCGCCAGCAGCGTAGGACTAGCGGACTACAATGAGCAGTTCTTC

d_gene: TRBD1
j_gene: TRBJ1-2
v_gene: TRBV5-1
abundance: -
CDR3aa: CASSGQGEFHNGYTF
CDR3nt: TGCGCCAGCAGCGGACAGGGGGAGTTTCATAATGGCTACACCTTC

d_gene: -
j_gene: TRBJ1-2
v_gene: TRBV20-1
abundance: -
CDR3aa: CSVRGGGYTF
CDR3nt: TGCAGTGTCCGGGGAGGTGGCTACACCTTC

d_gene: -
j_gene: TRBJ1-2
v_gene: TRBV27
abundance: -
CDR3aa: CASGWDNPNYGYTF
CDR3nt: TGTGCCAGCGGCTGGGACAATCCTAACTATGGCTACACCTTC

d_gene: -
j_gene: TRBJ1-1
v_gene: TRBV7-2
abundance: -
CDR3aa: CASSLLSTEAFF
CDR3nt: TGTGCCAGCAGCTTACTCTCGACTGAAGCTTTCTTT

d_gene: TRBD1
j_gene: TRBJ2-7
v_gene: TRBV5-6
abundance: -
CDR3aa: CASSLRTGWNLGSYEQYF
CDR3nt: TGTGCCAGCAGCCTCAGGACAGGGTGGAACCTAGGAAGTTACGAGCAGTACTTC

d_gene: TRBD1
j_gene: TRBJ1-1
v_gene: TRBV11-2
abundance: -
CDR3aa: CASSSDRVNTEAFF
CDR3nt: TGTGCCAGCAGCTCGGACAGGGTGAACACTGAAGCTTTCTTT

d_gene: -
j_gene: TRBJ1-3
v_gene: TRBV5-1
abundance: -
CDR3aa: CASSLGPSGTGNTIYF
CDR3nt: TGCGCCAGCAGCTTGGGCCCGTCGGGGACTGGAAACACCATATATTTT